In its sample, the clone carrying this T cell receptor beta chain was seen a few times. TCRdb re-called the 5' RACE reads with MiXCR, one entry per CDR3 protein. The table records hundreds of thousands of distinct CDR3 sequences, roughly 12% of them present only once. In germline, CDR1 is SGHTA, CDR2 FQGNSA. The CDR3 is 13 amino acids. V was trimmed by 4 bases and J by 7 bases, leaving 11 bases between them. These data come from a study of T cells after yellow fever vaccination. Study-wide background: With SMART-Seq v4 Ultra Low Input, the fractions containing low cell numbers were prepared.

The sequence was obtained from a man aged 25-40 years who received the YFV17D yellow fever vaccine. The chain employs TRBV7-2 and TRBJ2-1; D unclear. The source material was PBMCs, sampled on the day of the yellow fever booster vaccination. DNA of the CDR3: TGTGCCAGCAGCTCGTACCCGAGGAATGAGCAGTTCTTC. Protein: CASSSYPRNEQFF.